These 20 T cell receptor beta chains originate from one sample sequenced in a study of T cell clones after liver transplantation. TCRdb's copy holds only in-frame clones and misses some; the assay was immunoSEQ multiplex PCR. The sample consists of fewer than 110,000 clones, about 86% of them appearing once. The input for sequencing was CD4+ T cells from blood, taken around 4 years after liver transplant. These receptors were obtained from a human patient who received a liver transplant. Some T cells here may be from the graft donor.

The chain carries TRBV15 and TRBJ1-6, with TRBD1 identical over 11 bases. V shed 0 bases, J shed 9 bases, and the junction held 4 bases outside the gene matches. The germline gives CDR1 LNHNV, CDR2 YYDKDF (reference sequence). The CDR3 runs to 16 residues. The CDR3 coding sequence is TGTGCCACCAGCAGAGATCGGACAGGGGGCCTTTCACCCCTCCACTTT. Its translation is CATSRDRTGGLSPLHF.

V gene TRBV30 combines with J gene TRBJ2-5, with TRBD1 as a possible D gene (5 bases). The germline CDR1 and CDR2 sequences are GTSNPN and SVGIG (reference sequence). V was clipped by 5 bases and J by 4 bases, with 14 bases between them. The CDR3 has 13 residues. Here the CDR3 DNA reads TGTGCCTGGTGTCAGGGAAACGGAGAGACCCAGTACTTC. Amino acid sequence: CAWCQGNGETQYF.

The CDR3 region has the DNA TGTGCCAGCAGTTTATCGGCAAGCGGGGGACACTCTGGAAACACCATATATTTT. Protein: CASSLSASGGHSGNTIYF. The rearrangement joins TRBV28 to TRBJ1-3; D possibly corresponds to TRBD1 (6 bases). Deletions cut 1 base from V and 0 bases from J, with 16 bases between. Germline V gives CDR1 MDHEN, CDR2 SYDVKM. The CDR3 spans 18 residues.

A single count supports this clone. V usage is TRBV19 and J usage is TRBJ2-2, with D possibly called TRBD1 or TRBD2 (6 bases each). Germline CDR1 is LNHDA and CDR2 is SQIVND (reference sequence). Trimming left V 6 bases short and J 6 bases short, with 14 bases between. The CDR3 runs 14 residues. The CDR3 nucleotides are TGTGCCAGTAGGGACGTCGGGGGCTCCGGGGAGCTGTTTTTT. This sequence encodes CASRDVGGSGELFF.

The chain uses TRBV19 and TRBJ2-7; D is uncertain. Looked up from germline, CDR1 is LNHDA and CDR2 is SQIVND (reference sequence). Trimming took 5 bases from V and 0 from J, leaving 5 bases between them. The CDR3 loop spans 12 amino acids. The CDR3 is CASSQTSYEQYF. The CDR3, as DNA: TGTGCCAGTAGTCAAACCTCCTACGAGCAGTACTTC.

In this sample, this clone turned up a few times. This chain joins TRBV6-6 and TRBJ1-5, with D hard to call. This CDR3 contains 14 residues. Germline assignment: CDR1 MNHNY and CDR2 SVGAGI (reference sequence). Trimming took 3 bases from V and 5 from J, leaving 11 bases between them. CDR3 sequence (DNA): TGTGCCAGCAGTTATTCTGGGGAGGATCAGCCCCAGCATTTT. As protein: CASSYSGEDQPQHF.

CDR3 nucleotides: TGCGCCAGCAGCCAGGACCCCTTCGGCGGCCTGATACCGGACCAGTACTTC. Protein: CASSQDPFGGLIPDQYF. The chain is built from TRBV4-3 and TRBJ2-5; D uncertain. The CDR3 extends over 17 amino acids. Germline V gives CDR1 LGHNA, CDR2 YSLEER. The V end was cut by 3 bases, the J end by 10 bases, with 27 bases between.

V usage is TRBV29-1 and J usage is TRBJ2-7; TRBD1 might be the D (7 bases). This CDR3 is 13 amino acids long. V lost 7 bases and J 0 bases, leaving 13 bases between the germline ends. Germline CDR1 and CDR2: SQVTM and ANQGSEA. Written as DNA, the CDR3 is TGCAGCGCCCCAGGGGGGAACTCCTACGAGCAGTACTTC. This gives the protein CSAPGGNSYEQYF.

V usage is TRBV5-1 and J usage is TRBJ2-5, with D maybe TRBD2 (6 bases). The germline V gene has CDR1 SGHRS and CDR2 YFSETQ. V lost 6 bases, J lost 4 bases, and 25 bases lay in between. The CDR3 covers 17 residues. The chain's CDR3 is CASTHFGSGSLPETQYF. The CDR3, as DNA: TGCGCCAGCACCCATTTCGGTAGCGGAAGCCTCCCAGAGACCCAGTACTTC.

The chain uses TRBV7-2 and TRBJ2-5; no clear D gene. Germline CDR1 reads SGHTA; CDR2 reads FQGNSA. Trimming removed 1 base from V and 7 bases from J, with 10 bases in between. The CDR3 extends over 13 amino acids. In DNA form, the CDR3 reads TGTGCCAGCAGCTTAGAGGGCCCGGGGACCCAGTACTTC. This encodes CASSLEGPGTQYF.

This rearrangement joins TRBV7-2 to TRBJ2-3, with 8 bases fitting TRBD2. The CDR3 covers 16 residues. The germline CDR1 and CDR2 sequences are SGHTA and FQGNSA. With 5 bases clipped from V and 1 base from J, the junction kept 8 bases outside the gene matches. CDR3 amino acids: CASSLNGGAGTDTQYF. DNA of the CDR3: TGTGCCAGCAGCCTCAACGGGGGGGCAGGCACAGATACGCAGTATTTT.

Only one count was recorded for this clone. This chain joins TRBV5-4 and TRBJ2-7, with D uncertain. From germline, CDR1 is SGHNT and CDR2 YYREEE (reference sequence). V was trimmed by 0 bases and J by 5 bases, leaving 12 bases between them. The CDR3 has 14 amino acids. The CDR3 DNA is TGTGCCAGCAGCTTGGCAGGACGGGTCGACGAGCAGTACTTC. Its protein is CASSLAGRVDEQYF.

The V call is TRBV11-2, the J call TRBJ2-1; the match to TRBD1 covers 7 bases. The CDR3 is 18 residues long. From germline, CDR1 is SGHAT and CDR2 FQNNGV. V shed 5 bases and J 8 bases; nucleotides not matched to a gene: 21. CDR3 loop: CASSIALHPGQTDDEQFF. The CDR3 DNA sequence: TGTGCCAGCAGCATAGCCCTACATCCGGGACAGACCGACGATGAGCAGTTCTTC.

The CDR3 is CASSQGRGYQETQYF. The CDR3 DNA reads as TGCGCCAGCAGCCAGGGCAGAGGATACCAAGAGACCCAGTACTTC. The rearrangement uses TRBV4-3 and TRBJ2-5; D gene uncertain. Germline V CDR1 and CDR2: LGHNA, YSLEER. V shed 3 bases and J shed 0 bases, with 11 bases lying between them. The CDR3 loop spans 15 amino acids.

This clone showed up just once. J is TRBJ1-3 and V is TRBV13; D uncertain. Per the germline V gene, CDR1 is PRHDT and CDR2 is FYEKMQ (reference sequence). Trimming pared 5 bases from V and 2 bases from J, leaving 10 bases between. This CDR3 is built from 14 residues. The CDR3 region is CASSERTTGNTIYF. In DNA form, the CDR3 reads TGTGCCAGCAGCGAGAGGACTACTGGAAACACCATATATTTT.

This rearrangement joins TRBV7-2 to TRBJ2-7; D possibly corresponds to TRBD2 (6 bases). CDR3 size: 14 residues. Germline CDR1 reads SGHTA; CDR2 reads FQGNSA. V lost 3 bases, J lost 2 bases, and 11 bases lay in between. The CDR3 DNA reads as TGTGCCAGCAGCTTCGCGGGACCGACCTACGAGCAGTACTTC. Translation gives CASSFAGPTYEQYF.

This chain joins TRBV7-2 and TRBJ2-1, with TRBD2 matching over 8 bases. Germline CDR1 is SGHTA and CDR2 is FQGNSA. The V and J ends lost 5 bases and 0 bases, in that order; junction bases with no gene match: 12. The CDR3 is made up of 18 amino acids. The CDR3 loop reads CASSPTGILAASYNEQFF. The CDR3 DNA is TGTGCCAGCAGCCCGACGGGGATACTAGCGGCCTCCTACAATGAGCAGTTCTTC.

The rearrangement joins TRBV18 to TRBJ2-1; TRBD2 matches at 13 bases. CDR3 length: 15 residues. V lost 5 bases and J lost 7; bases outside the gene matches: 5. Germline-derived CDR1 and CDR2 are KGHSH and LQKENI. For the CDR3, the DNA is TGTGCCAGCTCAAAAGGACTAGCGGGAGATAATGAGCAGTTCTTC. It specifies CASSKGLAGDNEQFF.

This clone showed up just a few times. The chain couples TRBV6-6 to TRBJ1-1, with D tentatively TRBD1 (6 bases). This CDR3 is 15 amino acids long. The V and J ends lost 0 bases and 4 bases respectively, with 12 bases between them. CDR1 and CDR2 from the germline V gene are MNHNY and SVGAGI (reference sequence). The CDR3 spells CASSYSGTGTTEAFF. The CDR3 bases are TGTGCCAGCAGTTACTCGGGAACAGGGACCACTGAAGCTTTCTTT.

The chain links TRBV19 to TRBJ1-4, with 10 bases lining up with TRBD1. CDR3 length equals 17 residues. V dropped 4 bases and J dropped 7; count of bases not matched to a gene: 12. The germline gives CDR1 LNHDA, CDR2 SQIVND (reference sequence). Here the CDR3 DNA reads TGTGCCAGTAGTACCATCCGGGACAGGGGAAGTGGTGAAAAACTGTTTTTT. Protein sequence: CASSTIRDRGSGEKLFF.